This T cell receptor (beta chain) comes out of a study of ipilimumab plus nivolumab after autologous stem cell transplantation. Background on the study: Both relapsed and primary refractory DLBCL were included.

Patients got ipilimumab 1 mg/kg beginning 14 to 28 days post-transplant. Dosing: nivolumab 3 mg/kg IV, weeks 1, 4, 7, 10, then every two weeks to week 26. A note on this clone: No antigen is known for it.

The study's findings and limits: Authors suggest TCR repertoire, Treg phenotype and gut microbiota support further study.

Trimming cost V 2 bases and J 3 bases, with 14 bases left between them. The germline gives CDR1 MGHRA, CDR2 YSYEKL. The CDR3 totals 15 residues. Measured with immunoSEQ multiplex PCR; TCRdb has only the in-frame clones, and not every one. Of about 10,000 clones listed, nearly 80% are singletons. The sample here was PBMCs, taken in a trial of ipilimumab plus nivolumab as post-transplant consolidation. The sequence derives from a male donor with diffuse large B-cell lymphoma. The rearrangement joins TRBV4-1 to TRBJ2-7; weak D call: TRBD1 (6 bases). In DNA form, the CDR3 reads TGCGCCAGCAGCCAAAGAGATGGCAGGGGCTACGAGCAGTACTTC. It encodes CASSQRDGRGYEQYF.